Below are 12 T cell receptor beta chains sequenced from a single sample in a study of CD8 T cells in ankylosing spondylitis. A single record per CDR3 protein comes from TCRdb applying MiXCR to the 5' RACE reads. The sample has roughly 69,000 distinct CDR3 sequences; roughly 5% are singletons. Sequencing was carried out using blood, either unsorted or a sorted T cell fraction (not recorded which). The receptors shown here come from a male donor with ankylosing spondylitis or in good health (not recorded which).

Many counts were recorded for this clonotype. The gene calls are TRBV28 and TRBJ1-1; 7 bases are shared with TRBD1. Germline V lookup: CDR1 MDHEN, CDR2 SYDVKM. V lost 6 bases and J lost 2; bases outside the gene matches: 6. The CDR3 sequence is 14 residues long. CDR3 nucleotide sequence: TGTGCCAGCAGGACAGGGAGGGAAAACACTGAAGCTTTCTTT. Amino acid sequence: CASRTGRENTEAFF.

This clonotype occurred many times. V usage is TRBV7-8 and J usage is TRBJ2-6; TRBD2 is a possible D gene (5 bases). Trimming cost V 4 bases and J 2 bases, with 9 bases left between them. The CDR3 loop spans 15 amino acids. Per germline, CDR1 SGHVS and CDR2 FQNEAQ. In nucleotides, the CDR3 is TGTGCCAGCAGCTCAGGACTTGCTGGGGCCAACGTCCTGACTTTC. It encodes CASSSGLAGANVLTF.

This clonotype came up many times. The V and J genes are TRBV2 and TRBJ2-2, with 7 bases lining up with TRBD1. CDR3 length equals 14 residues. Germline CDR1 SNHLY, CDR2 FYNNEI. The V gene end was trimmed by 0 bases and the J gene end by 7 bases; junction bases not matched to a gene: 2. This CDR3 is CASSEAHRGGELFF. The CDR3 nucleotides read TGTGCCAGCAGTGAAGCCCACAGGGGCGGGGAGCTGTTTTTT.

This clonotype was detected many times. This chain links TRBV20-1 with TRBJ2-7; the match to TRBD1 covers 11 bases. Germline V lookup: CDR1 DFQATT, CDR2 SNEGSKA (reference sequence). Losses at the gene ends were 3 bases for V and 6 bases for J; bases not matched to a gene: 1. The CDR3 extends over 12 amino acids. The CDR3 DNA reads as TGCAGTGCTAGGGGACAGGGGGGCGAGCAGTACTTC. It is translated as CSARGQGGEQYF.

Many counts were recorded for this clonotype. The chain's CDR3 is CASRQGSYGYTF. The CDR3 DNA reads as TGTGCCAGCCGACAGGGATCCTATGGCTACACCTTC. The V call is TRBV28, the J call TRBJ1-2; TRBD1 aligns across 7 bases. The trim removed 8 bases at V and 4 bases at J, leaving 4 bases unmatched. Germline assignment: CDR1 MDHEN and CDR2 SYDVKM. This CDR3 comprises 12 residues.

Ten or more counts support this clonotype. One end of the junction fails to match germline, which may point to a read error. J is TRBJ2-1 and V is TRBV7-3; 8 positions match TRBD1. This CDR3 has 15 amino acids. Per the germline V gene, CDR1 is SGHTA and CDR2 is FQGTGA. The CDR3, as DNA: TGTGCCAGCAGCATAACAGGGGGCTCCTACAATGAGCAGTTCTTC. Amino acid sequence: CASSITGGSYNEQFF. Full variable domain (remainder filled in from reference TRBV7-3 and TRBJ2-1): GAGVSQTPSNKVTEKGKYVELRCDPISGHTALYWYRQSLGQGPEFLIYFQGTGAADDSGLPNDRFFAVRPEGSVSTLKIQRTERGDSAVYLCASSITGGSYNEQFFGPGTRLTVL.

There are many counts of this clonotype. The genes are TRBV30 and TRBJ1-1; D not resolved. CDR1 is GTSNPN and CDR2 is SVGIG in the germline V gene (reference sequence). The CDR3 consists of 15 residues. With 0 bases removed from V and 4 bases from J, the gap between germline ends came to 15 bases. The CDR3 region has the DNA TGTGCCTGGAGTGTACCCGACGGTAGTCCCACTGAAGCTTTCTTT. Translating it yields CAWSVPDGSPTEAFF.

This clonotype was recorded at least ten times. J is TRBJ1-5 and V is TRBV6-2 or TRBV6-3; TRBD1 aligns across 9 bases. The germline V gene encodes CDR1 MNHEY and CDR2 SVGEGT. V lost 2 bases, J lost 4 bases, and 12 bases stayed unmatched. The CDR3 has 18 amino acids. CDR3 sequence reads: CASSYNRGPDSWNQPQHF. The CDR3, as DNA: TGTGCCAGCAGTTACAACAGGGGGCCTGATTCTTGGAATCAGCCCCAGCATTTT.

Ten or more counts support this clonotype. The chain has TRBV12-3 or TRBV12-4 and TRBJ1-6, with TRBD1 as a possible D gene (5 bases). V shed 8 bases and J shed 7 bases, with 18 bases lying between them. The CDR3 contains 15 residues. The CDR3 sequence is CASLKGADRNSPLHF. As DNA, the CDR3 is TGTGCCAGCTTAAAAGGGGCCGATAGAAATTCACCCCTCCACTTT.

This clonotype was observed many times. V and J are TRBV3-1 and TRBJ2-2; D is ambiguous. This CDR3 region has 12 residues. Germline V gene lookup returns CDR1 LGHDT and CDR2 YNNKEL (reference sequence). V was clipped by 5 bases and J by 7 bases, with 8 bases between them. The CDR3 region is CASSALGGELFF. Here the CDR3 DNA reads TGTGCCAGCAGCGCCCTGGGCGGGGAGCTGTTTTTT. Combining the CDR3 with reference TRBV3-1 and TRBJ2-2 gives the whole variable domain DTAVSQTPKYLVTQMGNDKSIKCEQNLGHDTMYWYKQDSKKFLKIMFSYNNKELIINETVPNRFSPKSPDKAHLNLHINSLELGDSAVYFCASSALGGELFFGEGSRLTVL.

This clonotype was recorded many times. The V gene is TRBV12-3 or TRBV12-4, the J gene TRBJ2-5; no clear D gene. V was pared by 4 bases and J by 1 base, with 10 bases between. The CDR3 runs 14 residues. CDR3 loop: CASSSSPFQETQYF. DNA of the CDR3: TGTGCCAGCAGTTCCTCACCCTTCCAAGAGACCCAGTACTTC.

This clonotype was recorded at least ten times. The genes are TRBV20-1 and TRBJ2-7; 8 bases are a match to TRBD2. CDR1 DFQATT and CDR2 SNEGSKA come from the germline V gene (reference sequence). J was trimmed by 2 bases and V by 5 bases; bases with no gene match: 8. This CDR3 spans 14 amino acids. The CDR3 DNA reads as TGCAGTGCTTTAGCGGGGATCCTCACCTACGAGCAGTACTTC. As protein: CSALAGILTYEQYF.